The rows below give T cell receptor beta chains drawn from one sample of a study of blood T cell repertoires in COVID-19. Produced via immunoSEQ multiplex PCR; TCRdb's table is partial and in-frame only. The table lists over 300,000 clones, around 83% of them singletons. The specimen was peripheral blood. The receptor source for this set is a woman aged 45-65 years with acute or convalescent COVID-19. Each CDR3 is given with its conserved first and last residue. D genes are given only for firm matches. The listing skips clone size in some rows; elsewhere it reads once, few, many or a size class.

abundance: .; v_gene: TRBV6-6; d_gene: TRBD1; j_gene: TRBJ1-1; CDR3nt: TGTGCCAGCAGTTACGCGGGGGGGACAGGGGAAACTGAAGCTTTCTTT; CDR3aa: CASSYAGGTGETEAFF
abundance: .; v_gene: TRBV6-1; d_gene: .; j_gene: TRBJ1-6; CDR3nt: TGTGCCAGCAGTGAGGGGCAGATAAATTCACCCCTCCACTTT; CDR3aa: CASSEGQINSPLHF
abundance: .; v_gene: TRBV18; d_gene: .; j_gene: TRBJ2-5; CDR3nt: TGTGCCAGCTCACCACCGGCGGACTCGGCGACCCAGTACTTC; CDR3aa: CASSPPADSATQYF
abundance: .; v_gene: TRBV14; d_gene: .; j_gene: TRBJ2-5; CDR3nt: TGTGCCAGCAGCCGACAGCCCCAAGAGACCCAGTACTTC; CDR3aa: CASSRQPQETQYF
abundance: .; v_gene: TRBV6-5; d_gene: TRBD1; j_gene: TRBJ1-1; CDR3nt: TGTGCCAGCAGTCTCGACAGGGAGTTGACTGAAGCTTTCTTT; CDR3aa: CASSLDRELTEAFF
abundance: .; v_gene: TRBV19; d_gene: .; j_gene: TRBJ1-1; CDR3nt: TGTGCCAGTAGTATCCCCCCAGGGAACACTGAAGCTTTCTTT; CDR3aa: CASSIPPGNTEAFF
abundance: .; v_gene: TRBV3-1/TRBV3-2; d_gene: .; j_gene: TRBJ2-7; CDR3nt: TGTGCCAGCAGGCCAAGAGTAGAAGGAGGCAAGTACTTC; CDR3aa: CASRPRVEGGKYF
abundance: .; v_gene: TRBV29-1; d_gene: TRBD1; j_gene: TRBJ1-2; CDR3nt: TGCAGCGGATGGGACAGGGGCAACTATGGCTACACCTTC; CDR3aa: CSGWDRGNYGYTF
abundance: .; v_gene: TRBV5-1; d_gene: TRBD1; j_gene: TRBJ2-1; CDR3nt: TGCGCCAGCAGCGAGACGGGACAGTCTTACAATGAGCAGTTCTTC; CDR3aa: CASSETGQSYNEQFF
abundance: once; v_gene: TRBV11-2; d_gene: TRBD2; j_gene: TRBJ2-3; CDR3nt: TGTGCCAGCAGCCTGACTAGCGGGCATACGCAGTATTTT; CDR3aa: CASSLTSGHTQYF
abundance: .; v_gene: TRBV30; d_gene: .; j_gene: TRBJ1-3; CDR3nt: TGTGCCTGGACCCAGGGGAATGGAAACACCATATATTTT; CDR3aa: CAWTQGNGNTIYF
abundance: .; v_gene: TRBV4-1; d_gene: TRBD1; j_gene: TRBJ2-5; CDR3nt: TGCGCCAGCAGCCAAGTACAGGGGGGAAACCAAGAGACCCAGTACTTC; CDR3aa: CASSQVQGGNQETQYF
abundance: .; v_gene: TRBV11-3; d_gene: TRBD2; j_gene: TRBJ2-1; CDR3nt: TGTGCCAGCAGCTTAGGGGCGACTAGCGGGAGGCTAGATGAGCAGTTCTTC; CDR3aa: CASSLGATSGRLDEQFF